The clone carrying this T cell receptor beta chain was seen more than once but under ten times. What it recognizes is unknown. TCR alpha and TCR beta cDNA libraries carrying sample barcodes and UMIs came from 5'RACE with constant-segment primers. TCRdb re-called the 5' RACE reads with MiXCR, one entry per CDR3 protein. The table shows roughly 190,000 distinct CDR3 sequences, with roughly a tenth occurring only once. The data were taken from a study of T-cell memory formation after mild COVID-19. Study-wide context: Largely, the TCR clusters proved donor specific. Notes on the study in general: SARS-CoV-2 specificity of second-wave clones peaking day 37 was unconfirmed.

This sequence was found in a man aged 18 to 30 who had mild COVID-19 (a few samples of this study predate the infection). Cell type and time point are not known. Sequencing used PBMCs or a T cell subset sorted from them (not recorded which).

CDR3 coding DNA: TGTGCCAGCAACTCGGCCGGAGGCGTTCAGCCCCAGCATTTT. Amino acids: CASNSAGGVQPQHF. The chain couples TRBV12-3 or TRBV12-4 to TRBJ1-5; unclear D gene. The CDR3 is 14 residues long. V was pared by 7 bases and J by 6 bases, with 16 bases between.